These 16 T cell receptor beta chains share one sample of origin, sequenced in a study of cytomegalovirus exposure and HLA in healthy donors. TCRdb keeps only in-frame clones here, not all; method: immunoSEQ multiplex PCR. This sample has 100,000 to 150,000 clones, with 89% found just once. The sample was PBMCs. The receptor source for this set is a young woman in good health and CMV-seronegative.

This clone was detected once. The V gene is TRBV7-3, the J gene TRBJ2-3; 8 positions match TRBD2. CDR1 is SGHTA and CDR2 is FQGTGA in the germline V gene. With 3 bases clipped from V and 0 bases from J, the junction kept 5 bases outside the gene matches. The CDR3 sequence is 16 residues long. The CDR3 spells CASSLAAGGSTDTQYF. The CDR3 nucleotides are TGTGCCAGCAGCTTGGCGGCGGGAGGAAGCACAGATACGCAGTATTTT.

This clone has a single count. This rearrangement joins TRBV7-6 to TRBJ2-7; 8 bases line up with TRBD1. The CDR3 consists of 15 residues. After removal of 5 bases from V and 7 bases from J, the junction contained 13 bases not matched to a gene. Germline CDR1 is SGHVS and CDR2 is FNYEAQ. Here the CDR3 reads CASSRGTGPSHEQYF. CDR3 bases: TGTGCCAGCAGCCGAGGGACAGGCCCATCCCATGAGCAGTACTTC.

This rearrangement joins TRBV19 to TRBJ2-1, with D possibly TRBD2 on 6 matching bases. Trimming cost V 4 bases and J 3 bases, with 16 bases left between them. The CDR3 length is 16 residues. Looked up from germline, CDR1 is LNHDA and CDR2 is SQIVND (reference sequence). The CDR3 DNA is TGTGCCAGTAGTAAGAATCGGGGGACCCTCTACAATGAGCAGTTCTTC. This sequence encodes CASSKNRGTLYNEQFF.

A single count supports this clone. The chain joins TRBV18 to TRBJ1-2; the D gene is possibly TRBD1 (5 bases). V was shortened by 2 bases and J by 3 bases, with 16 bases between the two germline ends. Germline loops: CDR1 KGHSH, CDR2 LQKENI. The CDR3 totals 16 residues. The chain's CDR3 is CASSPDGGSTYYGYTF. As DNA, the CDR3 is TGTGCCAGCTCACCAGACGGGGGGTCGACTTACTATGGCTACACCTTC. Using reference TRBV18 and TRBJ1-2 for the parts outside the CDR3, the full variable domain is NAGVMQNPRHLVRRRGQEARLRCSPMKGHSHVYWYRQLPEEGLKFMVYLQKENIIDESGMPKERFSAEFPKEGPSILRIQQVVRGDSAAYFCASSPDGGSTYYGYTFGSGTRLTVV.

The chain links TRBV6-1 to TRBJ2-7; 10 bases line up with TRBD2. V lost 4 bases, J lost 5 bases, and 8 bases stayed unmatched. The germline CDR1 and CDR2 sequences are MNHNS and SASEGT. There are 15 residues in the CDR3. The CDR3, as DNA: TGTGCCAGCAGTGGGGCGGGACTAGCGACCCACGAGCAGTACTTC. Translated: CASSGAGLATHEQYF.

This chain links TRBV6-5 with TRBJ1-1; TRBD1 agrees at 9 bases. Trimming took 4 bases from V and 0 from J; bases not matched to a gene: 3. Germline CDR1 is MNHEY and CDR2 is SVGAGI. This CDR3 comprises 15 residues. CDR3 nucleotide sequence: TGTGCCAGCAGTTTGGACAGGGGAATGAACACTGAAGCTTTCTTT. Amino acids: CASSLDRGMNTEAFF.

The J gene is TRBJ2-7, the V gene TRBV5-1; 8 bases are a match to TRBD2. V lost 4 bases and J lost 2; bases outside the gene matches: 8. CDR1 SGHRS and CDR2 YFSETQ come from the germline V gene. The length of the CDR3 is 15 residues. Written as DNA, the CDR3 is TGCGCCAGCAGCCCAGGGGCGGGGGGTGCCTACGAGCAGTACTTC. This encodes CASSPGAGGAYEQYF.

The chain's CDR3 is CASSPAGTSGETQYF. In DNA form, the CDR3 reads TGCGCCAGCAGCCCCGCCGGGACTAGCGGGGAAACCCAGTACTTC. The chain joins TRBV5-1 to TRBJ2-5; 13 bases map to TRBD2. Germline CDR1 is SGHRS and CDR2 is YFSETQ. This CDR3 comprises 15 residues. The J segment lost 8 bases and the V segment lost 4 bases, leaving 8 bases of the junction unmatched.

This sequence joins TRBV5-6 and TRBJ1-4; 10 nucleotides line up with TRBD1. Germline V gene data show CDR1 as SGHDT and CDR2 as YYEEEE. This CDR3 spans 13 amino acids. The trim removed 4 bases at V and 13 bases at J, leaving 7 bases unmatched. The CDR3: CASSQGTGERLFF. The CDR3 DNA reads TGTGCCAGCAGCCAAGGGACAGGGGAACGACTGTTTTTT.

The V gene is TRBV29-1, the J gene TRBJ1-1; D gene uncertain. V was trimmed by 7 bases and J by 8 bases, leaving 14 bases between them. Looked up from germline, CDR1 is SQVTM and CDR2 is ANQGSEA. The CDR3 covers 11 residues. CDR3 residues: CSAQLGAEAFF. The CDR3 DNA is TGCAGCGCCCAACTTGGAGCAGAAGCTTTCTTT.

The chain joins TRBV5-1 to TRBJ2-3; possibly TRBD2 for D (7 bases). V dropped 5 bases and J dropped 2 bases, with 12 bases sitting between them. This CDR3 contains 14 residues. Germline V gene sequence: CDR1 SGHRS, CDR2 YFSETQ. CDR3 DNA: TGCGCCAGCAGAGCCGGGGGGCTCACAGATACGCAGTATTTT. This translates into CASRAGGLTDTQYF.

This clone has just a few counts. The chain links TRBV7-8 to TRBJ1-2; perhaps TRBD1 as D (5 bases). CDR3 length: 13 residues. V lost 7 bases to trimming and J lost 4 bases, with 13 bases between them. Per the germline V gene, CDR1 is SGHVS and CDR2 is FQNEAQ. CDR3 amino acids: CASTIQDAYGYTF. The CDR3 bases are TGTGCCAGCACCATACAGGATGCCTATGGCTACACCTTC.

The rearrangement links TRBV16 to TRBJ1-1, with D possibly matching TRBD1 (6 bases). V shed 0 bases and J shed 8 bases, with 19 bases lying between them. CDR1 and CDR2 (germline): KGHSY, FQNENV. The CDR3 sequence is 16 residues long. CDR3 loop: CASSQSPRQETPEAFF. The CDR3 region has the DNA TGTGCCAGCAGCCAATCTCCGAGACAGGAGACACCCGAAGCTTTCTTT. The full variable domain, in which reference TRBV16 and TRBJ1-1 provide the parts outside the CDR3, is GEEVAQTPKHLVRGEGQKAKLYCAPIKGHSYVFWYQQVLKNEFKFLISFQNENVFDETGMPKERFSAKCLPNSPCSLEIQATKLEDSAVYFCASSQSPRQETPEAFFGQGTRLTVV.

This rearrangement joins TRBV6-1 to TRBJ1-1, with a weak D call TRBD1 (6 bases). The V gene's germline CDR1 is MNHNS and CDR2 SASEGT. The CDR3 sequence is 13 residues long. V was pared by 0 bases and J by 8 bases, with 10 bases between. CDR3 sequence (DNA): TGTGCCAGCAGTGAAGCGGGGGCGAGGGAAGCTTTCTTT. Translation gives CASSEAGAREAFF.

This clone occurred a few times. The gene calls are TRBV5-1 and TRBJ2-7, with 11 bases identical to TRBD2. Per germline, CDR1 SGHRS and CDR2 YFSETQ. V shed 4 bases and J 5 bases; nucleotides not matched to a gene: 8. The CDR3 loop spans 15 amino acids. In DNA form, the CDR3 reads TGCGCCAGCAGCGATAGCGGGGGGGCCCGTAACGAGCAGTACTTC. It yields the protein CASSDSGGARNEQYF. Variable domain in full (rest from reference TRBV5-1 and TRBJ2-7): KAGVTQTPRYLIKTRGQQVTLSCSPISGHRSVSWYQQTPGQGLQFLFEYFSETQRNKGNFPGRFSGRQFSNSRSEMNVSTLELGDSALYLCASSDSGGARNEQYFGPGTRLTVT.

The DNA of the CDR3 is TGTGCCAGCAGCCCCGGGGCTAGCGGGGGAACTAGCTCCTACAATGAGCAGTTCTTC. Translated, it gives CASSPGASGGTSSYNEQFF. The chain couples TRBV7-2 to TRBJ2-1; 10 nucleotides line up with TRBD2. This CDR3 is 19 amino acids long. Trimming removed 5 bases from V and 0 bases from J; junction bases left unmatched: 13. Germline values: CDR1 SGHTA, CDR2 FQGNSA.